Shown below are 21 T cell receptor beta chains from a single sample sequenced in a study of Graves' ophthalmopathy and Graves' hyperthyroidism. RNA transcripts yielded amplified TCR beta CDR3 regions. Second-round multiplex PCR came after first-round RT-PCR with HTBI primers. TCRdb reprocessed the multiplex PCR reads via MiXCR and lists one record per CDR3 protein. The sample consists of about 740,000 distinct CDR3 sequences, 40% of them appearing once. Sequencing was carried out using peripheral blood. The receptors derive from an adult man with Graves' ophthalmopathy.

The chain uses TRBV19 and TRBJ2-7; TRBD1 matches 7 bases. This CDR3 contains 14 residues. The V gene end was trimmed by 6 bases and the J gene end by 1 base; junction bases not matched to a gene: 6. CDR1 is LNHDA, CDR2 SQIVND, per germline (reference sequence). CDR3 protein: CASSPGQESYEQYF. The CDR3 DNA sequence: TGTGCCAGTAGCCCCGGACAGGAGTCCTACGAGCAGTACTTC.

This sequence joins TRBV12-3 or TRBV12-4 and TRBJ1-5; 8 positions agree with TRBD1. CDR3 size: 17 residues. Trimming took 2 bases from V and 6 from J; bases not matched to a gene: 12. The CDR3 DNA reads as TGTGCCAGCAGTTTAAGGGCAGGGGGCTTAAGAGGTCAGCCCCAGCATTTT. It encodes CASSLRAGGLRGQPQHF.

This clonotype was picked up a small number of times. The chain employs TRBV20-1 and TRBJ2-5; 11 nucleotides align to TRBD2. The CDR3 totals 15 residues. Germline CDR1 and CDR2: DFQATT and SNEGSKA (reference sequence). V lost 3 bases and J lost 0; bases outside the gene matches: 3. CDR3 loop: CSARSSGGYQETQYF. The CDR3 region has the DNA TGCAGTGCTAGGTCTAGCGGGGGGTACCAAGAGACCCAGTACTTC.

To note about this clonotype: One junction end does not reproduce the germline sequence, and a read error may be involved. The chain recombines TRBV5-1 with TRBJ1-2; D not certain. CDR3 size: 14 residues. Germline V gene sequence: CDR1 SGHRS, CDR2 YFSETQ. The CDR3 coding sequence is TGTGCCAGCAGCTCCCCCGGAGGGTACTATGGCTACACCTTC. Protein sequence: CASSSPGGYYGYTF.

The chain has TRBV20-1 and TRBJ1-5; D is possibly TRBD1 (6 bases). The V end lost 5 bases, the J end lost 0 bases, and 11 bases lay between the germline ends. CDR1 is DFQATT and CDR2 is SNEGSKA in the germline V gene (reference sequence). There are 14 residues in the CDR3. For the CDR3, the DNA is TGCAGTGCTGGGGACACCAATAGCAATCAGCCCCAGCATTTT. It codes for CSAGDTNSNQPQHF.

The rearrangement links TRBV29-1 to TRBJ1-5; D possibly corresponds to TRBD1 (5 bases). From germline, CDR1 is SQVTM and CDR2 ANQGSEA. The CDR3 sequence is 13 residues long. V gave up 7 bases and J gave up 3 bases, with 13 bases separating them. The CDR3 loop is CSDGVTDNQPQHF. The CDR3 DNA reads TGCAGCGATGGGGTGACAGACAATCAGCCCCAGCATTTT.

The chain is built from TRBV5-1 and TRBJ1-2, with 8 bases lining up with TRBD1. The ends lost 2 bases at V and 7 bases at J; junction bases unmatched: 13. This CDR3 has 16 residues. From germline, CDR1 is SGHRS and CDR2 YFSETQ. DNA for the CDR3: TGCGCCAGCAGCTTCCTTTCTCAGGGGGCGACTGGTGGCTACACCTTC. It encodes CASSFLSQGATGGYTF.

The DNA of the CDR3 is TGCGCCAGCAGCTTGGGGTCAGGGTGGGAAAACACTGAAGCTTTCTTT. It is translated as CASSLGSGWENTEAFF. V usage is TRBV5-1 and J usage is TRBJ1-1; TRBD1 might be the D (5 bases). Trimming pared 0 bases from V and 2 bases from J, leaving 14 bases between. The CDR3 totals 16 residues. Germline CDR1 SGHRS, CDR2 YFSETQ.

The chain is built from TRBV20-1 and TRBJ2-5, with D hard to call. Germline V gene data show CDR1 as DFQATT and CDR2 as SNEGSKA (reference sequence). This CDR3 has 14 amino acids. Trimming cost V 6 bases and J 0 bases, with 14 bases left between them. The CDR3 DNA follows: TGCAGTGCCGTTAGACTTGGGTACCAAGAGACCCAGTACTTC. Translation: CSAVRLGYQETQYF.

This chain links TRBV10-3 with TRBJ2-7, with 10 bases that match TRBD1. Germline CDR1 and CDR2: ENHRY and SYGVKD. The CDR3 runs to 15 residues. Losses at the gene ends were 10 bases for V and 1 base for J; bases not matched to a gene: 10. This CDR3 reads CASRGDRGLSYEQYF. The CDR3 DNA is TGTGCCAGCAGGGGAGACAGGGGGCTGTCCTACGAGCAGTACTTC.

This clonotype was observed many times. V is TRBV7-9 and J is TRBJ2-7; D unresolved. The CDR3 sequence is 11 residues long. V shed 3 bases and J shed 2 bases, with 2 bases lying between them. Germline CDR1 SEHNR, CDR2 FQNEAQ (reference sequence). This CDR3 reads CASSLTYEQYF. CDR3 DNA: TGTGCCAGCAGCTTGACCTACGAGCAGTACTTC.

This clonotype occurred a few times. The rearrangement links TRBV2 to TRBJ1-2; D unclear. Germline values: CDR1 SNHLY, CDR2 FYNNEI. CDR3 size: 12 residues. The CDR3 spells CATTDGLYGYTF. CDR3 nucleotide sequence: TGTGCTACCACGGACGGGCTCTATGGCTACACCTTC.

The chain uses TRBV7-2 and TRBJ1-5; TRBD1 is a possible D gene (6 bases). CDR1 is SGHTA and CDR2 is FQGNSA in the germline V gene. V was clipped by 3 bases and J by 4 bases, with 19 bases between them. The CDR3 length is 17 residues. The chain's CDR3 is CASSFGTVTTGNQPQHF. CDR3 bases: TGTGCCAGCAGCTTCGGGACCGTAACGACAGGAAATCAGCCCCAGCATTTT.

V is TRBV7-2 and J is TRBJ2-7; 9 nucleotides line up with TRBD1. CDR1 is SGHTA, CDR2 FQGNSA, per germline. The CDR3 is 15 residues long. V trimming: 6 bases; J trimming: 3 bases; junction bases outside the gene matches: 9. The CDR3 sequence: CASRLGTGSLYEQYF. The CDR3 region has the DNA TGTGCCAGCAGACTTGGGACAGGGTCGCTCTACGAGCAGTACTTC.

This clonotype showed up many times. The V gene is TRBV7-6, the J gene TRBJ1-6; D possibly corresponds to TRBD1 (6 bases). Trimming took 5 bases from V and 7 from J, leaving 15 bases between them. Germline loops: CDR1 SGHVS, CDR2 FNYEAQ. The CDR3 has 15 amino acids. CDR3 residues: CASSPGASRNSPLHF. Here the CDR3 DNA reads TGTGCCAGCAGCCCGGGGGCGAGTAGGAATTCACCCCTCCACTTT.

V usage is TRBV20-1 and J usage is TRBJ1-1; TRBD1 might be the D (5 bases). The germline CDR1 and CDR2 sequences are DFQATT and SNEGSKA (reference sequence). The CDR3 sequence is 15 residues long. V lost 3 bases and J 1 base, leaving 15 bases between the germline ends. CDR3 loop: CSASILTGPNTEAFF. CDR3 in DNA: TGCAGTGCTAGCATCCTAACAGGCCCGAACACTGAAGCTTTCTTT.

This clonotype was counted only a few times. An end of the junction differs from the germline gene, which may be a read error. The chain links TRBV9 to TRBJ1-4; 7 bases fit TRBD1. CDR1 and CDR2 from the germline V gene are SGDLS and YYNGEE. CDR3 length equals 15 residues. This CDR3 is CASSLDEGQTEKLFF. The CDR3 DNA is TGCGCCAGCAGCTTGGATGAGGGACAGACCGAAAAACTGTTTTTT.

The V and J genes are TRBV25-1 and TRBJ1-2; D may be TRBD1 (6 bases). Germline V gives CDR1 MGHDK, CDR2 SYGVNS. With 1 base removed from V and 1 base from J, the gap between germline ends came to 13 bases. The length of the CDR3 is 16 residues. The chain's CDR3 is CASSELGSGVNYGYTF. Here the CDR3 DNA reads TGTGCCAGCAGTGAATTGGGTTCAGGGGTTAACTATGGCTACACCTTC.

Here the CDR3 DNA reads TGTGCCAGCAGTCCGGGACAGGGTCAATACGAAAAACTGTTTTTT. Protein product: CASSPGQGQYEKLFF. J is TRBJ1-4 and V is TRBV2; 9 bases fit TRBD1. The germline V gene has CDR1 SNHLY and CDR2 FYNNEI. The CDR3 covers 15 residues. The V gene end was trimmed by 5 bases and the J gene end by 8 bases; junction bases not matched to a gene: 9.

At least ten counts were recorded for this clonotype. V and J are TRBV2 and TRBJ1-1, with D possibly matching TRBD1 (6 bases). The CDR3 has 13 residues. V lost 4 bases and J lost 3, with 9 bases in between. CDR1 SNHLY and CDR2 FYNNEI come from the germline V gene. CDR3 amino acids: CASSAGVDTEAFF. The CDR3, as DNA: TGTGCCAGCAGTGCAGGGGTGGACACTGAAGCTTTCTTT.

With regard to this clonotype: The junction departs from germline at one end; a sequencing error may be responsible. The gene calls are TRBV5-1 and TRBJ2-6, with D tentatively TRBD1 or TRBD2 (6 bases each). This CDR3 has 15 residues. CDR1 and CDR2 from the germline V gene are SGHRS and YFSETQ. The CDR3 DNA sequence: TGCGCCGGCAGCTTACAGGGAGGTGGGGCCAACGTCCTGACTTTC. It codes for CAGSLQGGGANVLTF.